This T cell receptor beta chain was retrieved from a study of vaccination and CD4 T cells after COVID-19. Study context: Median time from COVID diagnosis to post-COVID sampling was over 85 days (35 to 161).

The sample's treatment: approximately nine-day PBMC culture with coronavirus spike peptide pools or control peptides (ViraFEST assay). This clonotype was observed a few times. Its antigen is undetermined. Sequencing of the DNA from cultured CD4+ T cells was carried out with the Oncomine TCR Beta short-read assay. TCRdb re-derived calls from the PCR reads in MiXCR, one entry per CDR3 protein. Among over 5,500 distinct CDR3 sequences listed, over 60% were seen once. The source material was CD4+ T cells from blood, cultured in vitro. This receptor was taken from a human donor who had recovered from COVID-19.

The CDR3 bases are TGTGCCAGCAGTCAATCCGGGGCCGAATCTCTCTATGGCTACACCTTC. This translates into CASSQSGAESLYGYTF. The V call is TRBV28, the J call TRBJ1-2; TRBD1 might be the D (5 bases). V was shortened by 5 bases and J by 4 bases, with 20 bases between the two germline ends. The CDR3 has 16 amino acids. Germline CDR1 MDHEN, CDR2 SYDVKM.